Presented here are 20 T cell receptor beta chains from one specimen sequenced in a study of cytomegalovirus exposure and HLA in healthy donors. It was with 60 Vbeta and 13 Jbeta primers that the PCR ran. Here immunoSEQ multiplex PCR was the method, and the copy in TCRdb shows in-frame clones only, minus some. This table holds around 63,000 clones. Sequencing used PBMCs. The receptor set was obtained from a woman in her 30s in good health and CMV-seronegative.

This chain joins TRBV19 and TRBJ1-6; D uncertain. CDR3 size: 15 residues. The germline V and J ends were trimmed by 5 bases and 7 bases, with 15 bases remaining between them. Germline V lookup: CDR1 LNHDA, CDR2 SQIVND (reference sequence). This CDR3 reads CASSLPGGVNSPLHF. In DNA form, the CDR3 reads TGTGCCAGTAGTTTACCCGGCGGGGTCAATTCACCCCTCCACTTT.

The chain carries TRBV27 and TRBJ1-2, with a tentative D call TRBD1 (5 bases). CDR1 MNHEY and CDR2 SMNVEV come from the germline V gene (reference sequence). The V and J ends lost 5 bases and 1 base respectively, with 11 bases between them. CDR3 length: 14 amino acids. The chain's CDR3 is CASSPQQGNYGYTF. The DNA for the CDR3 is TGTGCCAGCAGTCCCCAGCAGGGTAACTATGGCTACACCTTC.

This sequence joins TRBV28 and TRBJ2-5; TRBD1 matches 8 bases. V shed 5 bases and J 5 bases; nucleotides not matched to a gene: 7. This CDR3 is built from 14 residues. The germline CDR1 and CDR2 sequences are MDHEN and SYDVKM. The CDR3: CASSRRTGKETQYF. CDR3 bases: TGTGCCAGCAGTCGCCGGACAGGGAAGGAGACCCAGTACTTC.

The V and J genes are TRBV27 and TRBJ2-2; TRBD2 matches at 14 bases. V shed 5 bases, J shed 5 bases, and the junction held 4 bases outside the gene matches. The CDR3 is 16 residues long. Germline V gene data show CDR1 as MNHEY and CDR2 as SMNVEV (reference sequence). CDR3 sequence reads: CASSLRTSGRTGELFF. In nucleotides, the CDR3 is TGTGCCAGCAGTCTACGGACTAGCGGGAGGACCGGGGAGCTGTTTTTT.

The V and J genes are TRBV9 and TRBJ1-1; 7 bases align to TRBD1. The germline CDR1 and CDR2 sequences are SGDLS and YYNGEE. V trimming: 4 bases; J trimming: 4 bases; junction bases outside the gene matches: 19. This CDR3 is 18 amino acids long. The CDR3 loop reads CASSPSSLTGSVSTEAFF. The CDR3 bases are TGTGCCAGCAGCCCCTCGTCCTTGACAGGGTCTGTGTCCACTGAAGCTTTCTTT.

This chain links TRBV15 with TRBJ2-7; 9 positions agree with TRBD2. V lost 3 bases, J lost 1 base, and 4 bases stayed unmatched. The CDR3 is 15 residues long. Germline V gene lookup returns CDR1 LNHNV and CDR2 YYDKDF (reference sequence). CDR3 nucleotide sequence: TGTGCCACCAGCAGCGCTAGCGGGGTTTCCTACGAGCAGTACTTC. Translating it yields CATSSASGVSYEQYF.

The V gene is TRBV19, the J gene TRBJ2-5; 9 nucleotides match TRBD2. The V segment lost 5 bases and the J segment 1 base; nucleotides outside the gene matches: 8. CDR3 size: 16 residues. Germline V gives CDR1 LNHDA, CDR2 SQIVND (reference sequence). The CDR3, as DNA: TGTGCCAGTAGTGGGGATCTAGCGGGGAGCCAAGAGACCCAGTACTTC. As protein: CASSGDLAGSQETQYF.

The V gene is TRBV7-9, the J gene TRBJ1-1, with 7 bases fitting TRBD1. Germline loops: CDR1 SEHNR, CDR2 FQNEAQ (reference sequence). The CDR3 sequence is 13 residues long. The V gene end was trimmed by 6 bases and the J gene end by 6 bases; junction bases not matched to a gene: 7. CDR3 amino acids: CASRTTGIAEAFF. Written as DNA, the CDR3 is TGTGCCAGCAGAACGACAGGGATCGCTGAAGCTTTCTTT. Supplemented by reference TRBV7-9 and TRBJ1-1, the full variable domain reads DTGVSQNPRHKITKRGQNVTFRCDPISEHNRLYWYRQTLGQGPEFLTYFQNEAQLEKSRLLSDRFSAERPKGSFSTLEIQRTEQGDSAMYLCASRTTGIAEAFFGQGTRLTVV.

The chain is built from TRBV4-2 and TRBJ2-4, with 16 positions matching TRBD2. The trim removed 3 bases at V and 6 bases at J, leaving 2 bases unmatched. The CDR3 has 16 residues. Germline CDR1 and CDR2: LGHNA and YNFKEQ. The CDR3 is CASSQGLAGGGNIQYF. The CDR3 DNA reads TGTGCCAGCAGCCAGGGACTAGCGGGGGGGGGAAACATTCAGTACTTC.

In regard to this clone: A read error may produce the germline difference seen at one junction end. The CDR3, as DNA: TGTGCCAGCAGTTATAGAGGTCGGAACACTGAAGATTTCTTT. Its protein is CASSYRGRNTEDFF. The V and J genes are TRBV6-5 and TRBJ1-1; D is unresolved. The CDR3 is 14 amino acids. The germline V gene has CDR1 MNHEY and CDR2 SVGAGI.

This chain joins TRBV7-8 and TRBJ2-7, with D perhaps given as TRBD1 or TRBD2 (5 bases each). The germline gives CDR1 SGHVS, CDR2 FQNEAQ. V lost 5 bases to trimming and J lost 2 bases, with 13 bases between them. CDR3 size: 14 residues. CDR3 nucleotides: TGTGCCAGCAGCATAGGGGAGTGGACCTACGAGCAGTACTTC. Protein: CASSIGEWTYEQYF.

The chain combines TRBV15 with TRBJ2-1; possible D gene TRBD2, 6 bases. Germline V gene sequence: CDR1 LNHNV, CDR2 YYDKDF (reference sequence). The CDR3 has 13 amino acids. With 4 bases removed from V and 6 bases from J, the gap between germline ends came to 10 bases. CDR3 DNA: TGTGCCACCAGCACCGGGACTTCCAATGAGCAGTTCTTC. It yields the protein CATSTGTSNEQFF.

The V gene is TRBV6-1, the J gene TRBJ2-3; D gene unclear. Per germline, CDR1 MNHNS and CDR2 SASEGT. Trimming took 0 bases from V and 13 from J, leaving 14 bases between them. The CDR3 length is 13 residues. The CDR3 nucleotides are TGTGCCAGCAGTGAAGCGGAGACCCTATGGGAGTATTTT. Translated, it gives CASSEAETLWEYF.

The chain is built from TRBV9 and TRBJ2-7, with 11 bases fitting TRBD2. The V gene end was trimmed by 0 bases and the J gene end by 1 base; junction bases not matched to a gene: 0. In germline, CDR1 is SGDLS, CDR2 YYNGEE. This CDR3 has 15 amino acids. CDR3 coding DNA: TGTGCCAGCAGCGTAGGACTAGCGGGGTCCTACGAGCAGTACTTC. Amino acids: CASSVGLAGSYEQYF.

The chain is built from TRBV20-1 and TRBJ2-3, with D hard to call. Deletions cut 6 bases from V and 4 bases from J, with 8 bases between. Germline V gene lookup returns CDR1 DFQATT and CDR2 SNEGSKA (reference sequence). CDR3 length: 11 residues. The CDR3: CSARVSDTQYF. For the CDR3, the DNA is TGCAGTGCCCGAGTCTCAGATACGCAGTATTTT.

The rearrangement links TRBV6-5 to TRBJ1-5; 7 bases fit TRBD1. The CDR3 is 15 amino acids. The V and J ends lost 6 bases and 0 bases, in that order; junction bases with no gene match: 5. Germline assignment: CDR1 MNHEY and CDR2 SVGAGI. CDR3 bases: TGTGCCAGCAGAGAGGACAGGTATAGCAATCAGCCCCAGCATTTT. Amino acid sequence: CASREDRYSNQPQHF.

The chain uses TRBV7-9 and TRBJ2-5; possibly TRBD2 for D (6 bases). This CDR3 has 17 amino acids. Germline lookup yields CDR1 SEHNR and CDR2 FQNEAQ (reference sequence). Trimming removed 0 bases at V and 3 bases at J, with 17 bases between. The CDR3 sequence is CASSLACGESSEETQYF. The CDR3 DNA reads as TGTGCCAGCAGCTTAGCGTGCGGGGAGTCCTCCGAAGAGACCCAGTACTTC.

The chain links TRBV18 to TRBJ1-1; 10 bases agree with TRBD1. The V gene's germline CDR1 is KGHSH and CDR2 LQKENI. The V and J ends lost 4 bases and 5 bases, in that order; junction bases with no gene match: 4. The CDR3 sequence is 14 residues long. This CDR3 reads CASSLGQGGTEAFF. The CDR3 region has the DNA TGTGCCAGCTCACTTGGACAGGGGGGGACTGAAGCTTTCTTT.

The chain is built from TRBV7-8 and TRBJ2-7; 11 bases line up with TRBD2. Per the germline V gene, CDR1 is SGHVS and CDR2 is FQNEAQ. With V trimmed by 5 bases and J by 4 bases, 13 bases remained unmatched. There are 17 residues in the CDR3. The DNA for the CDR3 is TGTGCCAGCAGCACCTACTTGACTCTAGCGGGGGGATACGAGCAGTACTTC. Its translation: CASSTYLTLAGGYEQYF. Full variable domain (rest looked up from reference TRBV7-8 and TRBJ2-7): GAGVSQSPRYKVAKRGQDVALRCDPISGHVSLFWYQQALGQGPEFLTYFQNEAQLDKSGLPSDRFFAERPEGSVSTLKIQRTQQEDSAVYLCASSTYLTLAGGYEQYFGPGTRLTVT.

V gene TRBV4-1 combines with J gene TRBJ1-2; 7 bases line up with TRBD1. The CDR3 consists of 17 residues. After removal of 6 bases from V and 3 bases from J, the junction contained 16 bases not matched to a gene. From germline, CDR1 is MGHRA and CDR2 YSYEKL. CDR3 in DNA: TGCGCCAGCAGGGGGCGGGGACCGGGACAGACAGACTATGGCTACACCTTC. Protein product: CASRGRGPGQTDYGYTF.